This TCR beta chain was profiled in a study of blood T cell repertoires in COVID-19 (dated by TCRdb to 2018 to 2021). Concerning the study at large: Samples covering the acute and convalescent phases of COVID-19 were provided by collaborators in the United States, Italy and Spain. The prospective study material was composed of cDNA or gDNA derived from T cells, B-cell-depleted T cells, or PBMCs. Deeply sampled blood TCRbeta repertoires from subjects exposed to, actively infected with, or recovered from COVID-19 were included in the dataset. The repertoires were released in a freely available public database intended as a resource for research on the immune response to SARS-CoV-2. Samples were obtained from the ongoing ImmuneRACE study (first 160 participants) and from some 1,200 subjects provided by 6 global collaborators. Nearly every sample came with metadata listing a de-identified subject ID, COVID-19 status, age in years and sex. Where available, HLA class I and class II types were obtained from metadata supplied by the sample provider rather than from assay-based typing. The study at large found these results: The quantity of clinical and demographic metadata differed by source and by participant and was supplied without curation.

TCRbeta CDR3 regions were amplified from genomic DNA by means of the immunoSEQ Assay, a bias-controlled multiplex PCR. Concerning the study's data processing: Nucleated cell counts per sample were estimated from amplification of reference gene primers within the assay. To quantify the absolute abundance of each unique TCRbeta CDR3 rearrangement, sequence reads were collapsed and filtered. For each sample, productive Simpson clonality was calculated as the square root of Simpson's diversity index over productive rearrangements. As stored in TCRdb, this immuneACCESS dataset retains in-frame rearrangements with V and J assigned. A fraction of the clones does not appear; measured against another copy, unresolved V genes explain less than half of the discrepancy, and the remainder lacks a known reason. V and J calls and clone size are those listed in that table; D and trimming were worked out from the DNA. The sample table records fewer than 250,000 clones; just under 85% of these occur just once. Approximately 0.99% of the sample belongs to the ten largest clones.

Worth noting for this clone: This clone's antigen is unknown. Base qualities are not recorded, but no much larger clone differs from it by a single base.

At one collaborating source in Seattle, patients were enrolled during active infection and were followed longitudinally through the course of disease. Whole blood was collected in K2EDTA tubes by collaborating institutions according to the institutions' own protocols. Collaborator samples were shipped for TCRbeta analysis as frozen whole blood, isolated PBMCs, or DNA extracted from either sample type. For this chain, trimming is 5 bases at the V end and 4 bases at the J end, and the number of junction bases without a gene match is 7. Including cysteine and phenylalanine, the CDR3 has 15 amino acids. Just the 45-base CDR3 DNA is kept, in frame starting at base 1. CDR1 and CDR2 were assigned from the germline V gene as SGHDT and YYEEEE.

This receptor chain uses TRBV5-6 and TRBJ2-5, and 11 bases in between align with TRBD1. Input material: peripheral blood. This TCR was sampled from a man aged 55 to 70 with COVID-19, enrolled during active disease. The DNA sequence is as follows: TGTGCCAGCAGGGCCCCGGGACAGGGGGTAGAGACCCAGTACTTC. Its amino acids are CASRAPGQGVETQYF.